This is a list of T cell receptor beta chains from one sample in a study of type 1 regulatory T cells. Each CDR3 protein is one row after TCRdb ran MiXCR on the reads. The sample carries 80,000 to 100,000 distinct CDR3 sequences, roughly a third recorded once. The source material was CD4+ T cells, either the whole sample or a sorted fraction (not recorded which). Receptors originate from a human donor in good health. CDR3s leave out the opening cysteine and the closing phenylalanine or tryptophan.

V: TRBV20-1; J: TRBJ2-1; CDR3: SARQGTYNEQF
V: TRBV7-2; J: TRBJ2-3; CDR3: ASSFDTETDTQY
V: TRBV3-1; J: TRBJ2-7; CDR3: ASSRDKLATYEQY
V: TRBV19; J: TRBJ2-1; CDR3: ASSIIGKLGLAGNEQF
V: TRBV5-1; J: TRBJ2-3; CDR3: ASSWNRAFTDTQY
V: TRBV12-3/TRBV12-4; J: TRBJ2-1; CDR3: ASSFGYNEQF
V: TRBV28; J: TRBJ2-7; CDR3: ASRPGFVASYEQY
V: TRBV4-1; J: TRBJ2-3; CDR3: ASSQRLAGVSTDTQY
V: TRBV12-3/TRBV12-4; J: TRBJ2-1; CDR3: ASSDRGTRTRYNEQF
V: TRBV7-9; J: TRBJ2-3; CDR3: ASSRTSGGLNTDTQY
V: TRBV5-1; J: TRBJ2-7; CDR3: ASSLGTGNYEQY
V: TRBV7-8; J: TRBJ1-2; CDR3: ASSIQQGAYGYT
V: TRBV20-1; J: TRBJ2-5; CDR3: SAPGTGGETQY
V: TRBV6-1; J: TRBJ2-2; CDR3: ASSEVRNTGELF
V: TRBV12-3/TRBV12-4; J: TRBJ2-3; CDR3: ASSLFGGSPPDTQY
V: TRBV12-3/TRBV12-4; J: TRBJ1-5; CDR3: ASSSGRANQPQH